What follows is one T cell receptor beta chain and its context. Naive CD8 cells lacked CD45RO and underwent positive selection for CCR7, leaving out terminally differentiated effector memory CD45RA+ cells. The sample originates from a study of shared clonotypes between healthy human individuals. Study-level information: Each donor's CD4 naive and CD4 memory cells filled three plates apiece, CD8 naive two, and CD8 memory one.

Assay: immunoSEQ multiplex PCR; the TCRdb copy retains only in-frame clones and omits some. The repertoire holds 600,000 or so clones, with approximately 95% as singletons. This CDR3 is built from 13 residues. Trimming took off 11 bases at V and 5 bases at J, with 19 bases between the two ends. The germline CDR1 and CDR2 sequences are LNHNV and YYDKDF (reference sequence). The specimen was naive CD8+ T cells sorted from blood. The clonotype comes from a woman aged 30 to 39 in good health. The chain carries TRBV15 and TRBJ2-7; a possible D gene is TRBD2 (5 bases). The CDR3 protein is CAVWAGEGDEQYF. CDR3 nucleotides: TGTGCCGTATGGGCAGGAGAGGGCGACGAGCAGTACTTC.